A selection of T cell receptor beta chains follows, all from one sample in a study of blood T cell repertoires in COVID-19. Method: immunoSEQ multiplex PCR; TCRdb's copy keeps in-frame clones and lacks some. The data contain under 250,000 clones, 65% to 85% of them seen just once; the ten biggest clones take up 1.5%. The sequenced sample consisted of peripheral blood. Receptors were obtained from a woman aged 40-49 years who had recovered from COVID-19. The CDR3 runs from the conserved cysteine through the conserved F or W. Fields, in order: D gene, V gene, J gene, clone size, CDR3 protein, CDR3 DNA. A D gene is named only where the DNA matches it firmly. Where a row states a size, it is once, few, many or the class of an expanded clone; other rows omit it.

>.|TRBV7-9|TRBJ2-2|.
CASSFVGQKTGELFF
TGTGCCAGCAGCTTTGTTGGACAGAAAACCGGGGAGCTGTTTTTT
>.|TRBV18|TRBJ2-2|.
CASSPGGGGELFF
TGTGCCAGCTCACCGGGAGGAGGCGGGGAGCTGTTTTTT
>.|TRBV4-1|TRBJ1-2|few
CASSQGSGYGYTF
TGCGCCAGCAGCCAAGGGTCGGGGTATGGCTACACCTTC
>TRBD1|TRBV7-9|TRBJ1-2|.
CASSLDESGGLGYTF
TGTGCCAGCAGCTTAGATGAGTCAGGGGGGCTTGGCTACACCTTC
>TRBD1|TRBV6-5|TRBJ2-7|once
CASSSGQAEPYEQYF
TGTGCCAGCAGCTCGGGACAGGCGGAACCCTACGAGCAGTACTTC
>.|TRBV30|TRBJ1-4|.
CAWSQSTNEKLFF
TGTGCCTGGAGTCAGTCAACTAATGAAAAACTGTTTTTT
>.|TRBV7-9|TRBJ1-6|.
CASSLEQNSPLHF
TGTGCCAGCAGCTTAGAACAGAATTCACCCCTCCACTTT
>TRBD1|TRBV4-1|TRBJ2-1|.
CASSQDPGQGVPYNEQFF
TGCGCCAGCAGCCAAGACCCGGGACAGGGGGTCCCCTACAATGAGCAGTTCTTC
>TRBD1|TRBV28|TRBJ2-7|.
CASSDRDRAREQYF
TGTGCCAGCAGCGACCGGGACAGGGCTCGCGAGCAGTACTTC
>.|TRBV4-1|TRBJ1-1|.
CASSPRQNTEAFF
TGCGCCAGCAGCCCTCGACAGAACACTGAAGCTTTCTTT
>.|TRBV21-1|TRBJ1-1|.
CASCLSKAGGEKYTEAFF
TGTGCCAGCTGTCTGTCAAAAGCAGGGGGCGAGAAGTACACTGAAGCTTTCTTT
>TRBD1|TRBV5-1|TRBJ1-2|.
CASSLAGQLDRGYTF
TGCGCCAGCAGCTTGGCGGGACAGCTGGATCGAGGCTACACCTTC
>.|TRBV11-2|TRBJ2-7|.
CASSLAGYEQYF
TGTGCCAGCAGCTTAGCGGGTTACGAGCAGTACTTC
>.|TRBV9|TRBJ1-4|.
CASSPIAGFEKLFF
TGTGCCAGCAGCCCCATTGCCGGGTTTGAAAAACTGTTTTTT
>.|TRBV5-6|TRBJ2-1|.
CASSRRGTLPYNEQFF
TGTGCCAGCAGCCGGAGAGGGACTTTACCTTACAATGAGCAGTTCTTC
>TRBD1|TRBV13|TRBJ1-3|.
CASSSGQSLLSGNTIYF
TGTGCCAGCAGCTCGGGACAGAGCCTTCTCTCTGGAAACACCATATATTTT
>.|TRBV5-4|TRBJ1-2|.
CASSSTGITNYGYTF
TGTGCCAGCAGCTCTACAGGAATAACTAACTATGGCTACACCTTC
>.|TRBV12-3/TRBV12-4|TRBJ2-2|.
CASGLVFTGELFF
TGTGCCAGCGGACTTGTGTTCACCGGGGAGCTGTTTTTT
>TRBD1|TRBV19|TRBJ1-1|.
CASSIVRDRGPEAFF
TGTGCCAGTAGTATAGTCCGGGACAGGGGACCTGAAGCTTTCTTT
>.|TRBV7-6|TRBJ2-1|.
CASTPTVPLNEQFF
TGTGCCAGCACACCGACAGTCCCCCTCAATGAGCAGTTCTTC
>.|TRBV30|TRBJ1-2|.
CAWSFQRVHYTF
TGTGCCTGGAGTTTCCAAAGAGTTCACTACACCTTC
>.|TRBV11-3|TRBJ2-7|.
CASSPQVSYEQYF
TGTGCCAGCAGCCCCCAGGTATCCTACGAGCAGTACTTC
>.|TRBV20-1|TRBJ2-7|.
CSASPLGHTTYEQYF
TGCAGTGCTAGTCCCTTAGGACATACCACCTACGAGCAGTACTTC
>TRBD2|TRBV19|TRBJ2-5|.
CASSSQTSARGETQYF
TGTGCCAGTAGTTCTCAGACTAGCGCGCGAGGAGAGACCCAGTACTTC
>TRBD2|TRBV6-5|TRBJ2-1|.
CASSYGTSGGNEQFF
TGTGCCAGCAGTTATGGGACTAGCGGGGGGAATGAGCAGTTCTTC
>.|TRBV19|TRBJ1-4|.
CASSGEQPRTNEKLFF
TGTGCCAGTAGTGGAGAGCAGCCTAGAACTAATGAAAAACTGTTTTTT
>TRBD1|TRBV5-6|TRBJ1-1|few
CASSWGQGVANTEAFF
TGTGCCAGCAGCTGGGGACAGGGAGTAGCGAACACTGAAGCTTTCTTT
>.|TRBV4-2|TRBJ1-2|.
CASSQVLERYGYTF
TGTGCCAGCAGCCAAGTTCTGGAGAGGTATGGCTACACCTTC
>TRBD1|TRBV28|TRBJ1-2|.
CASSSFAGQGNYGYTF
TGTGCCAGCAGTTCATTTGCAGGACAGGGAAACTATGGCTACACCTTC
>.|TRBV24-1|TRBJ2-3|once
CATSGGSTDTQYF
TGTGCCACCAGCGGGGGATCGACAGATACGCAGTATTTT
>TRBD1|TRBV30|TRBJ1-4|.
CAWRRGRDEKLFF
TGTGCCTGGAGAAGGGGGCGCGATGAAAAACTGTTTTTT
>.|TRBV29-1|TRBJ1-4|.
CSAGSEKLFF
TGCAGCGCTGGGAGCGAAAAACTGTTTTTT
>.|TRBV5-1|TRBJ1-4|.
CASSLIPEANEKLFF
TGCGCCAGCAGCTTGATTCCAGAAGCTAATGAAAAACTGTTTTTT
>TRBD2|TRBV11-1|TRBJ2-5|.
CASSPGGREEETQYF
TGTGCCAGCAGCCCGGGGGGGCGAGAAGAAGAGACCCAGTACTTC
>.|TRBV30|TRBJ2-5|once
CAWSVLGETQYF
TGTGCCTGGAGTGTACTTGGAGAGACCCAGTACTTC
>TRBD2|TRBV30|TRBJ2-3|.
CACLRQRGGHGTDTQYF
TGTGCCTGCCTGAGGCAGCGGGGGGGCCATGGGACAGATACGCAGTATTTT
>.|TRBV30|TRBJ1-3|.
CAWSVGPGTRDTIYF
TGTGCCTGGAGTGTCGGGCCCGGGACTCGGGACACCATATATTTT
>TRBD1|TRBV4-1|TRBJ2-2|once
CASSQDFLGQGIIGELFF
TGCGCCAGCAGCCAAGATTTTTTGGGACAGGGGATTATCGGGGAGCTGTTTTTT
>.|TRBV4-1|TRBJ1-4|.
CASSQWAKRQGREKLFF
TGCGCCAGCAGCCAGTGGGCCAAACGGCAGGGTCGCGAAAAACTGTTTTTT
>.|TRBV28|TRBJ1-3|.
CASSFSYSGNTIYF
TGTGCCAGCAGTTTTAGTTATTCTGGAAACACCATATATTTT
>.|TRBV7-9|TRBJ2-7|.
CASERESYEQYF
TGTGCCAGCGAGCGAGAGTCCTACGAGCAGTACTTC
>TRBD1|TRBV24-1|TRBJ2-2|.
CATSDAGTGNTGELFF
TGTGCCACCAGTGACGCCGGGACAGGGAACACCGGGGAGCTGTTTTTT
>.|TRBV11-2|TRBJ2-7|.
CASSPAPGESVYEQYF
TGTGCCAGCAGCCCTGCCCCGGGGGAGAGCGTCTACGAGCAGTACTTC
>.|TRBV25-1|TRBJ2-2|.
CASSAPQGINTGELFF
TGTGCCAGCAGCGCCCCCCAGGGGATAAACACCGGGGAGCTGTTTTTT
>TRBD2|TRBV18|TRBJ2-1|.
CASSPPRTSGSYNEQFF
TGTGCCAGCTCACCACCAAGGACTAGCGGCTCCTACAATGAGCAGTTCTTC
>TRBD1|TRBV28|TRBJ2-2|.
CASSPSQDRVTGELFF
TGTGCCAGCAGCCCGTCCCAGGACAGGGTTACCGGGGAGCTGTTTTTT
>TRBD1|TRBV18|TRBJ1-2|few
CASSLRTGMEGYTF
TGTGCCAGCTCACTTCGGACAGGGATGGAAGGCTACACCTTC
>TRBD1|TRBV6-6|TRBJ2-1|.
CASSYLETGLSNEQFF
TGTGCCAGCAGTTACTTAGAGACAGGGCTCTCCAATGAGCAGTTCTTC
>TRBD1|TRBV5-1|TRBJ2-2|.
CASSPGTGHGGELFF
TGCGCCAGCAGCCCCGGGACAGGACATGGCGGGGAGCTGTTTTTT
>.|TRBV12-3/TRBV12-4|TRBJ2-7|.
CASKLGAAYEQYF
TGTGCCAGCAAACTGGGGGCAGCTTACGAGCAGTACTTC
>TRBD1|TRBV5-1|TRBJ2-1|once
CASSVQGIANEQFF
TGCGCCAGCAGCGTACAGGGGATTGCCAATGAGCAGTTCTTC
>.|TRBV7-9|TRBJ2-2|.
CASSRTGSGELFF
TGTGCCAGCAGCCGAACAGGGAGCGGGGAGCTGTTTTTT
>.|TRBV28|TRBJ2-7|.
CASSPGQLYGEQYF
TGTGCCAGCAGCCCCGGACAACTCTACGGCGAGCAGTACTTC
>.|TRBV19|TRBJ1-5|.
CASKDRGFNQPQHF
TGTGCCAGTAAGGACAGAGGTTTCAATCAGCCCCAGCATTTT
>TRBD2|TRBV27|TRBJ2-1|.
CASSSTSTSGGYNEQFF
TGTGCCAGCAGTTCTACTTCCACTAGCGGGGGCTACAATGAGCAGTTCTTC
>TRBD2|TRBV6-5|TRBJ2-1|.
CASRAGLMNEQFF
TGTGCCAGCAGGGCGGGACTAATGAATGAGCAGTTCTTC
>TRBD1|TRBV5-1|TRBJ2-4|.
CASSAGQGGNIQYF
TGCGCCAGCAGCGCGGGACAGGGGGGAAACATTCAGTACTTC
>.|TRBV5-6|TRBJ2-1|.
CASSLSENEQFF
TGTGCCAGCAGCTTGTCTGAGAATGAGCAGTTCTTC
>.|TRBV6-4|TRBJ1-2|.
CASSDLYGYTF
TGTGCCAGCAGTGACCTCTATGGCTACACCTTC